The 19 T cell receptor beta chains below all came from one sample that was sequenced in a study of PD-L1 blockade in urothelial cancer. Here immunoSEQ multiplex PCR was the method, and the copy in TCRdb shows in-frame clones only, minus some. Of 55,000 to 80,000 clones listed, approximately 84% are singletons. Sample time point: pretreatment peripheral blood. Sequencing used PBMCs, obtained around atezolizumab (anti-PD-L1) treatment. The receptors shown here come from a man aged 55 to 70 with urothelial cancer.

The chain carries TRBV10-1 and TRBJ1-1; D uncertain. V lost 5 bases and J lost 5, with 9 bases in between. Germline CDR1 reads WNHNN; CDR2 reads SYGVQD (reference sequence). This CDR3 spans 12 amino acids. This CDR3 is CASSTYKTEAFF. In DNA form, the CDR3 reads TGCGCCAGCAGTACTTATAAGACTGAAGCTTTCTTT.

This clone was found once. This chain joins TRBV7-3 and TRBJ2-6; tentatively, D is TRBD1 (5 bases). V shed 4 bases and J shed 4 bases, with 14 bases lying between them. Germline V CDR1 and CDR2: SGHTA, FQGTGA. CDR3 length: 16 amino acids. As DNA, the CDR3 is TGTGCCAGCAGCTCGCAATCAGGGTCCGGGGCCAACGTCCTGACTTTC. It encodes CASSSQSGSGANVLTF.

This chain joins TRBV30 and TRBJ1-1; D unresolved. This CDR3 comprises 14 residues. The V gene's germline CDR1 is GTSNPN and CDR2 SVGIG (reference sequence). V shed 3 bases and J shed 5 bases, with 16 bases lying between them. The CDR3: CAWRGRTGVTEAFF. As DNA, the CDR3 is TGTGCCTGGAGAGGACGGACGGGAGTGACTGAAGCTTTCTTT.

This clone was seen a handful of times. The chain employs TRBV9 and TRBJ1-1; D remains ambiguous. CDR3 length: 14 amino acids. The germline V gene encodes CDR1 SGDLS and CDR2 YYNGEE. V dropped 3 bases and J dropped 2 bases, with 11 bases sitting between them. For the CDR3, the DNA is TGTGCCAGCAGCGGCGACATTGTAAACACTGAAGCTTTCTTT. It is translated as CASSGDIVNTEAFF.

The chain links TRBV7-9 to TRBJ2-3, with a weak D call TRBD2 (6 bases). The germline V and J ends were trimmed by 3 bases and 4 bases, with 14 bases remaining between them. CDR3 length equals 15 residues. Per germline, CDR1 SEHNR and CDR2 FQNEAQ (reference sequence). The CDR3, as DNA: TGTGCCAGCAGCTTCCAGGGAGGCGGAGCAGATACGCAGTATTTT. This sequence encodes CASSFQGGGADTQYF.

The chain couples TRBV19 to TRBJ2-3; no clear D. Germline V gives CDR1 LNHDA, CDR2 SQIVND (reference sequence). The CDR3 totals 12 residues. V lost 3 bases to trimming and J lost 5 bases, with 6 bases between them. CDR3 protein: CASSMLGDTQYF. For the CDR3, the DNA is TGTGCCAGTAGTATGCTAGGAGATACGCAGTATTTT.

This chain links TRBV6-5 with TRBJ1-6; 9 nucleotides agree with TRBD1. CDR1 is MNHEY, CDR2 SVGAGI, per germline. The CDR3 is 15 residues long. V gave up 2 bases and J gave up 10 bases; unmatched junction bases: 6. In DNA, the CDR3 is TGTGCCAGCAGTTACCGTCGACAGGGGGACTCACCCCTCCACTTT. The encoded protein is CASSYRRQGDSPLHF.

The rearrangement joins TRBV7-6 to TRBJ2-7; TRBD1 might be the D (5 bases). The V gene lost 1 base and the J gene lost 3 bases, with 13 bases spanning the gap. Germline V gene data show CDR1 as SGHVS and CDR2 as FNYEAQ. The CDR3 sequence is 15 residues long. In DNA, the CDR3 is TGTGCCAGCAGCTTAGTAGCAGGGTCCGGCTACGAGCAGTACTTC. It is translated as CASSLVAGSGYEQYF. Drawing the rest from reference TRBV7-6 and TRBJ2-7, the complete variable domain is GAGVSQSPRYKVTKRGQDVALRCDPISGHVSLYWYRQALGQGPEFLTYFNYEAQQDKSGLPNDRFSAERPEGSISTLTIQRTEQRDSAMYRCASSLVAGSGYEQYFGPGTRLTVT.

The rearrangement links TRBV19 to TRBJ2-7; weak D call: TRBD2 (7 bases). The CDR3 extends over 15 amino acids. The germline V and J ends were trimmed by 3 bases and 2 bases, with 14 bases remaining between them. Germline V CDR1 and CDR2: LNHDA, SQIVND (reference sequence). The CDR3 nucleotides are TGTGCCAGTAGTATTGGAGGGGAGGGGGCCTACGAGCAGTACTTC. Translating it yields CASSIGGEGAYEQYF.

The J gene is TRBJ1-1, the V gene TRBV10-3; 8 bases map to TRBD1. In germline, CDR1 is ENHRY, CDR2 SYGVKD. V was clipped by 6 bases and J by 5 bases; unmatched bases: 8. This CDR3 contains 14 residues. The DNA for the CDR3 is TGTGCCATCAGAATGACAGGGGTAGGGACTGAAGCTTTCTTT. Amino acid sequence: CAIRMTGVGTEAFF.

This clone occurred once. The chain couples TRBV5-4 to TRBJ1-5; D uncertain. The ends were cut back, 4 bases at V and 0 bases at J, with 14 bases in the middle. From germline, CDR1 is SGHNT and CDR2 YYREEE (reference sequence). The CDR3 has 16 amino acids. CDR3 DNA sequence: TGTGCCAGCAGCCACCAGAGAGGCCATAGCAATCAGCCCCAGCATTTT. It codes for CASSHQRGHSNQPQHF.

The rearrangement links TRBV13 to TRBJ1-1; possible D gene TRBD1, 6 bases. Germline V lookup: CDR1 PRHDT, CDR2 FYEKMQ (reference sequence). The V gene lost 6 bases and the J gene lost 1 base, with 12 bases spanning the gap. The CDR3 contains 14 residues. The CDR3 loop reads CASSSGQPNTEAFF. The DNA of the CDR3 is TGTGCCAGCAGTTCGGGACAACCGAACACTGAAGCTTTCTTT.

The CDR3 sequence: CASSLQGSNQPQHF. The CDR3 nucleotides read TGTGCCAGCAGCTTGCAGGGAAGTAATCAGCCCCAGCATTTT. The chain is built from TRBV5-6 and TRBJ1-5, with D perhaps matching TRBD1 (5 bases). Germline loops: CDR1 SGHDT, CDR2 YYEEEE. The CDR3 is 14 residues long. Trimming removed 1 base at V and 4 bases at J, with 9 bases between.

A few counts support this clone. The chain uses TRBV7-3 and TRBJ2-1, with D possibly TRBD1 on 6 matching bases. CDR3 length: 13 residues. V was clipped by 3 bases and J by 8 bases, with 11 bases between them. Germline V gives CDR1 SGHTA, CDR2 FQGTGA. As DNA, the CDR3 is TGTGCCAGCAGCTTCGGCAGGGGCTATGAGCAGTTCTTC. Translated, it gives CASSFGRGYEQFF. Filled out from reference TRBV7-3 and TRBJ2-1, the complete variable domain reads GAGVSQTPSNKVTEKGKYVELRCDPISGHTALYWYRQSLGQGPEFLIYFQGTGAADDSGLPNDRFFAVRPEGSVSTLKIQRTERGDSAVYLCASSFGRGYEQFFGPGTRLTVL.

CDR3 sequence reads: CASSLAGGREQYF. CDR3 bases: TGCGCCAGCAGCTTAGCGGGGGGGCGTGAGCAGTACTTC. The J gene is TRBJ2-7, the V gene TRBV5-1; TRBD2 matches 10 bases. The CDR3 sequence is 13 residues long. Trimming at V came to 2 bases and at J to 7 bases, leaving 3 bases not matched to a gene. Germline V gene lookup returns CDR1 SGHRS and CDR2 YFSETQ.

The V call is TRBV14, the J call TRBJ2-3; no clear D gene. The CDR3 is made up of 13 amino acids. The germline V and J ends were trimmed by 6 bases and 4 bases, with 11 bases remaining between them. Germline V gives CDR1 SGHDN, CDR2 FVKESK. The CDR3 nucleotides read TGTGCCAGCAGGCAGGCCGGCGCAGATACGCAGTATTTT. Its translation: CASRQAGADTQYF.

The V gene is TRBV10-2, the J gene TRBJ2-7, with D tentatively TRBD1 (5 bases). Germline loops: CDR1 WSHSY, CDR2 SAAADI. CDR3 length: 13 amino acids. V lost 3 bases, J lost 0 bases, and 6 bases lay in between. The CDR3 sequence is CASSDTGSYEQYF. The CDR3 DNA sequence: TGCGCCAGCAGTGACACAGGCTCCTACGAGCAGTACTTC.

The gene calls are TRBV5-4 and TRBJ2-7; possibly TRBD1 for D (8 bases). The germline V gene has CDR1 SGHNT and CDR2 YYREEE (reference sequence). This CDR3 contains 15 residues. V dropped 3 bases and J dropped 2 bases, with 15 bases sitting between them. The CDR3 DNA follows: TGTGCCAGCAGCTGGGGGGGGACAGGAACCTACGAGCAGTACTTC. It is translated as CASSWGGTGTYEQYF.

Only one count was recorded for this clone. The chain joins TRBV28 to TRBJ1-2; the D gene is possibly TRBD1 (6 bases). This CDR3 is 14 amino acids long. Germline-derived CDR1 and CDR2 are MDHEN and SYDVKM. Trimming shortened V by 3 bases and J by 4 bases, and 12 bases separated the two germline ends. The CDR3 DNA follows: TGTGCCAGCAGTTTGGACAGTCGCTTCTATGGCTACACCTTC. It yields the protein CASSLDSRFYGYTF.